This T cell receptor (beta chain) stems from a study of blood T cell repertoires in COVID-19. Study-wide background: PBMCs, B-cell-depleted T cells, or T cells provided the cDNA or gDNA that made up the material.

Study members were between roughly 18 and 100 years old and lived in around 24 US regions. Among Cohort 3 donors, those recovered had two negative PCRs, clearance, or symptom resolution. Authors' analysis steps: Reference gene primers were amplified, and this amplification served to estimate nucleated cell counts. Clones were sequenced by immunoSEQ multiplex PCR, and TCRdb holds only the in-frame ones, with some missing. The V and J calls and clone size come from that table; D and trimming were worked out from the DNA. Of some 200,000 clones detected, about 91% appear once; the ten largest clones hold more than 0.75%. The TCR comes from a woman in her late teens or twenties who had recovered from COVID-19. The sample taken for sequencing was PBMCs or T cells enriched from blood (not recorded which).

CDR3 nucleotide sequence: TGTGCCAGCTCACCCACAGAGAGAAGACCCTACACAGATACGCAGTATTTT. It is translated as CASSPTERRPYTDTQYF. This chain uses TRBV18 with TRBJ2-3; D unresolved. The CDR3 covers 17 residues. V was pared by 3 bases and J by 2 bases, with 18 bases between. CDR1 KGHSH and CDR2 LQKENI come from the germline V gene.